The 20 T cell receptor beta chains below were found in one sample sequenced in a study of T and B cells in COVID-19 patients. BIOMED2 TRB-A/B primer pools were used in multiplex TRB PCR. TCRdb analysed the multiplex PCR reads with MiXCR anew, one entry per CDR3 protein. The sample holds 20,000 or so distinct CDR3 sequences; 35% to 40% are singletons and the top ten take approximately 16%. From blood, roughly 250-500 ng of genomic DNA served as TRB template. The sample taken for sequencing was blood. All receptors come from a human donor with active COVID-19.

V is TRBV7-2 and J is TRBJ2-1, with D hard to call. Germline CDR1 SGHTA, CDR2 FQGNSA. V dropped 6 bases and J dropped 0 bases, with 6 bases sitting between them. This CDR3 has 13 residues. The DNA for the CDR3 is TGTGCCAGCAGGGTGGACTCCTACAATGAGCAGTTCTTC. Its translation: CASRVDSYNEQFF.

The chain links TRBV7-9 to TRBJ1-5; TRBD1 aligns across 10 bases. The CDR3 runs 19 residues. CDR1 and CDR2 (germline): SEHNR, FQNEAQ (reference sequence). After removal of 4 bases from V and 0 bases from J, the junction contained 12 bases not matched to a gene. CDR3 protein: CASSSSSGQGLYSNQPQHF. The CDR3 bases are TGTGCCAGCAGCTCATCCTCGGGACAGGGGCTCTATAGCAATCAGCCCCAGCATTTT.

The chain has TRBV12-3 or TRBV12-4 and TRBJ2-2; a weak D match, TRBD2 (5 bases). CDR3 length: 14 residues. V lost 3 bases and J lost 4, with 9 bases in between. The CDR3 reads CASSFPGITGELFF. CDR3 nucleotide sequence: TGTGCCAGCAGTTTTCCGGGGATCACCGGGGAGCTGTTTTTT.

As regards this clonotype: A read error is possible here, since a much larger clone lies one base away. This rearrangement joins TRBV6-5 to TRBJ2-3; the match to TRBD2 covers 8 bases. The germline CDR1 and CDR2 sequences are MNHEY and SVGAGI. The V segment lost 7 bases and the J segment 1 base; nucleotides outside the gene matches: 1. The CDR3 has 13 amino acids. The DNA for the CDR3 is TGTGCCAGCAAACTAGCGGGCACAGATACGCAGTATTTT. Translated, it gives CASKLAGTDTQYF.

V and J are TRBV6-2 or TRBV6-3 and TRBJ2-7, with 9 bases that match TRBD1. The CDR3 consists of 14 residues. Losses at the gene ends were 7 bases for V and 2 bases for J; bases not matched to a gene: 6. Germline CDR1 reads MNHEY; CDR2 reads SVGEGT. The CDR3 DNA is TGTGCCAGCACGTACAGGGGGCAAGCCTACGAGCAGTACTTC. Protein sequence: CASTYRGQAYEQYF.

This clonotype was seen more than once but under ten times. The rearrangement links TRBV15 to TRBJ2-7; 16 nucleotides line up with TRBD2. Germline V gene data show CDR1 as LNHNV and CDR2 as YYDKDF (reference sequence). There are 20 residues in the CDR3. After removal of 3 bases from V and 3 bases from J, the junction contained 14 bases not matched to a gene. The CDR3 region is CATSSGGTSGGDGLFYEQYF. CDR3 DNA sequence: TGTGCCACCAGCAGTGGAGGGACTAGCGGGGGGGACGGGCTTTTCTACGAGCAGTACTTC.

The chain couples TRBV24-1 to TRBJ2-2, with 11 positions matching TRBD1. Looked up from germline, CDR1 is KGHDR and CDR2 is SFDVKD. The CDR3 is 17 residues long. V trimming: 1 base; J trimming: 3 bases; junction bases outside the gene matches: 3. The CDR3 coding sequence is TGTGCCACCAGTGATTTAGGGGACAGGGGGGACACCGGGGAGCTGTTTTTT. Translated: CATSDLGDRGDTGELFF.

The chain is built from TRBV6-5 and TRBJ2-5; D remains unclear. The length of the CDR3 is 11 residues. V lost 5 bases and J 9 bases, leaving 10 bases between the germline ends. CDR1 MNHEY and CDR2 SVGAGI come from the germline V gene. The CDR3 reads CASSSEAAQYF. CDR3 nucleotide sequence: TGTGCCAGCAGTAGTGAGGCGGCCCAGTACTTC.

The genes are TRBV6-2 or TRBV6-3 and TRBJ2-1; D remains ambiguous. V lost 0 bases to trimming and J lost 5 bases, with 8 bases between them. CDR1 and CDR2 from the germline V gene are MNHEY and SVGEGT. The CDR3 is made up of 14 amino acids. The CDR3 loop is CASSYSSPNNEQFF. The CDR3 bases are TGTGCCAGCAGTTACTCGTCGCCCAACAATGAGCAGTTCTTC.

This clonotype was seen only once. The gene calls are TRBV20-1 and TRBJ2-5, with 7 bases matching TRBD1. Germline CDR1 and CDR2: DFQATT and SNEGSKA (reference sequence). CDR3 length: 13 residues. V shed 3 bases, J shed 5 bases, and the junction held 6 bases outside the gene matches. The CDR3 sequence: CSASSGGYETQYF. The CDR3 DNA is TGCAGTGCTAGCTCAGGGGGATACGAGACCCAGTACTTC.

This clonotype is labeled medium-sized. The J gene is TRBJ2-6, the V gene TRBV29-1, with unresolved D. The ends were cut back, 4 bases at V and 0 bases at J, with 10 bases in the middle. CDR1 and CDR2 (germline): SQVTM, ANQGSEA. The CDR3 is 15 residues long. CDR3 DNA: TGCAGCGTTGTCCTCCCAGACTCTGGGGCCAACGTCCTGACTTTC. Amino acids: CSVVLPDSGANVLTF.

The V and J genes are TRBV27 and TRBJ1-6; D is possibly TRBD1 (5 bases). From germline, CDR1 is MNHEY and CDR2 SMNVEV (reference sequence). Trimming left V 6 bases short and J 0 bases short, with 12 bases between. The CDR3 spans 16 residues. The DNA for the CDR3 is TGTGCCAGCAGACTGGGGGGGAGCTCCTATAATTCACCCCTCCACTTT. It is translated as CASRLGGSSYNSPLHF.

This clonotype has only a few counts. V is TRBV19 and J is TRBJ1-1; TRBD1 agrees at 8 bases. V lost 6 bases and J lost 3; bases outside the gene matches: 9. CDR3 length: 15 amino acids. Germline values: CDR1 LNHDA, CDR2 SQIVND (reference sequence). The CDR3 bases are TGTGCCAGTAGCAGCAGGACAGGGAAAGACACTGAAGCTTTCTTT. Translated: CASSSRTGKDTEAFF.

The chain couples TRBV6-5 to TRBJ2-3; 9 positions agree with TRBD2. V lost 7 bases, J lost 1 base, and 9 bases stayed unmatched. The germline V gene encodes CDR1 MNHEY and CDR2 SVGAGI. The CDR3 covers 16 residues. CDR3 nucleotide sequence: TGTGCCAGCACCGACCCATCTAGCGGGGGCACAGATACGCAGTATTTT. Translation: CASTDPSSGGTDTQYF.

This clonotype has only a few counts. The J gene is TRBJ2-2, the V gene TRBV7-6, with 8 bases matching TRBD1. The CDR3 length is 14 residues. The germline V gene has CDR1 SGHVS and CDR2 FNYEAQ. The trim removed 3 bases at V and 8 bases at J, leaving 5 bases unmatched. The CDR3 coding sequence is TGTGCCAGCAGCTTTGGGCAGGGGGCTGGGGAGCTGTTTTTT. This codes for CASSFGQGAGELFF.

This clonotype rates as medium-sized. This chain connects TRBV19 to TRBJ1-5; 7 nucleotides match TRBD1. V lost 6 bases, J lost 1 base, and 9 bases stayed unmatched. The CDR3 runs 16 residues. The germline gives CDR1 LNHDA, CDR2 SQIVND (reference sequence). The CDR3: CASSLRTGESNQPQHF. The CDR3 DNA follows: TGTGCCAGTAGCCTACGGACAGGTGAGAGCAATCAGCCCCAGCATTTT.

V usage is TRBV4-2 and J usage is TRBJ2-2; 10 bases align to TRBD2. Germline lookup yields CDR1 LGHNA and CDR2 YNFKEQ. Trimming took 0 bases from V and 5 from J; bases not matched to a gene: 12. This CDR3 is 19 amino acids long. In DNA, the CDR3 is TGTGCCAGCAGCCAAGAGAGAATAGCGGGGGGTTCGTATACCGGGGAGCTGTTTTTT. This translates into CASSQERIAGGSYTGELFF.

This chain joins TRBV7-4 and TRBJ2-1; TRBD1 is a possible D gene (7 bases). Trimming took off 2 bases at V and 1 base at J, with 12 bases between the two ends. This CDR3 spans 16 amino acids. Germline lookup yields CDR1 SGHVT and CDR2 SQSDAQ. The CDR3 here is CASSLQGGTSYNEQFF. The CDR3 nucleotides read TGTGCCAGCAGCTTACAGGGGGGTACTTCCTACAATGAGCAGTTCTTC.

The sample holds many counts of this clonotype. The genes are TRBV19 and TRBJ1-5; D may be TRBD1 (5 bases). The length of the CDR3 is 14 residues. Deletions cut 0 bases from V and 6 bases from J, with 9 bases between. Germline-derived CDR1 and CDR2 are LNHDA and SQIVND (reference sequence). The DNA for the CDR3 is TGTGCCAGTAGTATAGACAGGGTAGGTCAGCCCCAGCATTTT. This gives the protein CASSIDRVGQPQHF.

The rearrangement uses TRBV19 and TRBJ1-2; possible D gene TRBD1, 5 bases. The CDR3 covers 15 residues. Germline CDR1 is LNHDA and CDR2 is SQIVND (reference sequence). The V end lost 3 bases, the J end lost 4 bases, and 15 bases lay between the germline ends. CDR3 nucleotides: TGTGCCAGTAGTATCTCGTTGGGGGTCGCCTATGGCTACACCTTC. Amino acid sequence: CASSISLGVAYGYTF. The entire variable domain, with the rest obtained from reference TRBV19 and TRBJ1-2, is as follows: DGGITQSPKYLFRKEGQNVTLSCEQNLNHDAMYWYRQDPGQGLRLIYYSQIVNDFQKGDIAEGYSVSREKKESFPLTVTSAQKNPTAFYLCASSISLGVAYGYTFGSGTRLTVV.